Shown below are 23 T cell receptor beta chains from a single sample sequenced in a study of kidney transplant recipient with SARS-CoV-2 infection (dated by TCRdb to 2020 to 2022). The time point tag for this specimen amounts to: pre-pandemic baseline sample and day 111 after first positive SARS-CoV-2 test. Sequencing used an Illumina MiSeq. TCRdb reprocessed the public reads (quality trimming at Q25 with fastp, clone calling with MiXCR) and kept in-frame beta chains. Entries are consolidated by CDR3 protein sequence, retaining the most common genes and DNA. In this sample the table shows approximately 240,000 distinct CDR3 sequences, around 28% of which occur a single time. 7% to 8% of the sample belongs to the ten largest clones. The input for sequencing was a blood sample, taken at baseline and on roughly day 110 from a kidney transplant recipient. All receptors derive from a young adult male patient who had COVID-19 and was a kidney transplant recipient. Following a transplant, some T lymphocytes may have been derived from the graft donor.

Note on this clonotype: Germline and junction disagree at one end, which may indicate a read error. This chain connects TRBV20-1 to TRBJ2-1, with 11 nucleotides matching TRBD2. The length of the CDR3 is 17 residues. Germline values: CDR1 DFQATT, CDR2 SNEGSKA (reference sequence). CDR3 DNA: TGCAGTACTAGCGGTTTGGCTAGCGGGAGGTCCTACAATGAGCAGTTCTTC. It is translated as CSTSGLASGRSYNEQFF.

This clonotype was counted many times. The J gene is TRBJ2-5, the V gene TRBV19, with TRBD1 as a possible D gene (6 bases). The CDR3 is made up of 14 amino acids. CDR1 and CDR2 from the germline V gene are LNHDA and SQIVND (reference sequence). V lost 6 bases, J lost 2 bases, and 13 bases lay in between. CDR3 residues: CASSQGSRQETQYF. Written as DNA, the CDR3 is TGTGCCAGTAGCCAGGGGTCGCGGCAAGAGACCCAGTACTTC.

This clonotype was recorded many times. The J gene is TRBJ1-2, the V gene TRBV12-2. TRBV12-2 is designated a pseudogene. The CDR3 sequence is 17 residues long. CDR3 DNA: TGTGCAAGTCGCAGACGTCCGACTCCACGAAAGACCTATGGCTACACCTTC. Protein sequence: CASRRRPTPRKTYGYTF.

This clonotype has a handful of counts. This chain links TRBV7-3 with TRBJ2-3; 14 bases align to TRBD2. This CDR3 region has 16 residues. J was trimmed by 5 bases and V by 5 bases; bases with no gene match: 6. Germline CDR1 SGHTA, CDR2 FQGTGA. CDR3 residues: CASSTGLAGAGDTQYF. CDR3 nucleotide sequence: TGTGCCAGCAGCACGGGACTAGCGGGGGCGGGAGATACGCAGTATTTT. Based on the CDR3 plus reference TRBV7-3 and TRBJ2-3, the full variable domain is GAGVSQTPSNKVTEKGKYVELRCDPISGHTALYWYRQSLGQGPEFLIYFQGTGAADDSGLPNDRFFAVRPEGSVSTLKIQRTERGDSAVYLCASSTGLAGAGDTQYFGPGTRLTVL.

This clonotype was detected ten times or more. V usage is TRBV24-1 and J usage is TRBJ1-2; D uncertain. V lost 6 bases and J lost 4, with 23 bases in between. Germline loops: CDR1 KGHDR, CDR2 SFDVKD. The CDR3 sequence is 17 residues long. The CDR3 here is CATSLAHSTRKTYGYTF. The CDR3 DNA reads as TGTGCCACCAGTCTGGCTCATAGTACCAGAAAGACCTATGGCTACACCTTC.

This clonotype was counted ten times or more. The gene calls are TRBV20-1 and TRBJ1-2; no definite D call. The CDR3 has 14 amino acids. Germline loops: CDR1 DFQATT, CDR2 SNEGSKA (reference sequence). V lost 3 bases and J lost 1, with 12 bases in between. CDR3 protein: CSASPPGDNYGYTF. The CDR3 DNA sequence: TGCAGTGCTAGCCCTCCCGGAGATAACTATGGCTACACCTTC.

In regard to this clonotype: A much larger clone differs by one base, so this may be a read error. This chain uses TRBV7-6 with TRBJ2-5; the D is unclear. Germline CDR1 and CDR2: SGHVS and FNYEAQ. This CDR3 is built from 15 residues. V lost 1 base, J lost 1 base, and 10 bases lay in between. CDR3 region: CASSLVRGTQETQYF. Written as DNA, the CDR3 is TGTGCCAGCAGCTTAGTGCGAGGCACCCAAGAGACCCAGTACTTC.

This clonotype has ten or more counts. This rearrangement joins TRBV19 to TRBJ1-2; D gene unclear. Germline V gives CDR1 LNHDA, CDR2 SQIVND (reference sequence). The CDR3 is 13 residues long. The V end lost 0 bases, the J end lost 6 bases, and 8 bases lay between the germline ends. The CDR3 loop reads CASSIDSGDGYTF. The CDR3 region has the DNA TGTGCCAGTAGTATAGATTCCGGGGATGGCTACACCTTC.

As for this clonotype: It may be a read error: a sequence one base away is much more abundant. The J gene is TRBJ2-3, the V gene TRBV12-3 or TRBV12-4; D remains ambiguous. There are 14 residues in the CDR3. The CDR3 DNA follows: TGTGCCAGCGGTTTTGGGCGGACCACAGATACGCAGTATTTT. Protein product: CASGFGRTTDTQYF.

V and J are TRBV19 and TRBJ1-2; no reliable D call. The CDR3 length is 17 residues. V was cut by 5 bases and J by 4 bases, with 23 bases left in between. Looked up from germline, CDR1 is LNHDA and CDR2 is SQIVND (reference sequence). As DNA, the CDR3 is TGTGCCAGTAGTTGCGACTCGACAAATCGAAAGGCCTATGGCTACACCTTC. It encodes CASSCDSTNRKAYGYTF.

In this sample, this clonotype turned up many times. V gene TRBV6-8 combines with J gene TRBJ1-2; no definite D call. Looked up from germline, CDR1 is MNHGY and CDR2 is SAAAGT. The CDR3 loop spans 17 amino acids. Deletions cut 5 bases from V and 4 bases from J, with 23 bases between. This chain's CDR3 is CASSLLSRSRKTYGYTF. The CDR3 DNA sequence: TGTGCCAGCAGTCTCTTATCACGCTCTAGAAAGACCTATGGCTACACCTTC.

This clonotype occurred many times. J is TRBJ2-4 and V is TRBV20-1, with TRBD2 identical over 11 bases. Germline V lookup: CDR1 DFQATT, CDR2 SNEGSKA (reference sequence). This CDR3 is 14 amino acids long. Germline trimming cut 7 bases from V and 4 bases from J; bases unmatched to any gene: 6. CDR3 coding DNA: TGCAGTGGTTCACTAGCGGGGGAAAAAAACATTCAGTACTTC. Protein product: CSGSLAGEKNIQYF.

The chain links TRBV27 to TRBJ2-1; weak D call: TRBD1 (6 bases). V shed 2 bases and J shed 1 base, with 21 bases lying between them. Germline values: CDR1 MNHEY, CDR2 SMNVEV (reference sequence). This CDR3 has 19 residues. CDR3 sequence (DNA): TGTGCCAGCAGTTTAAGAGGGGGTGGCAGGGGAGCATCCTACAATGAGCAGTTCTTC. This gives the protein CASSLRGGGRGASYNEQFF.

On this clonotype: This likely reflects a read error, since a far larger clone is one base away. This chain uses TRBV4-2 with TRBJ2-4; TRBD1 aligns across 7 bases. The J call is in doubt because the DNA end fits TRBJ2-7 better. The CDR3 is 16 residues long. The V gene's germline CDR1 is LGHNA and CDR2 YNFKEQ. The CDR3 sequence is CASSQDPDRVGCEQYF. CDR3 sequence (DNA): TGTGCCAGCAGCCAAGATCCCGACAGGGTCGGGTGCGAGCAGTACTTC.

The table lists this clonotype with a few counts. This could be a read error, since a much larger clone is one nucleotide away. The chain couples TRBV27 to TRBJ1-3; a possible D gene is TRBD1 (6 bases). This CDR3 contains 14 residues. The V end lost 7 bases, the J end lost 3 bases, and 13 bases lay between the germline ends. Germline loops: CDR1 MNHEY, CDR2 SMNVEV (reference sequence). Here the CDR3 DNA reads TGTGCCAGCAAAATGGGGGGGCTTGGAAACACCATATATTTT. Residues: CASKMGGLGNTIYF.

Many counts were recorded for this clonotype. The chain links TRBV5-6 to TRBJ2-7, with TRBD1 matching over 7 bases. The germline gives CDR1 SGHDT, CDR2 YYEEEE. This CDR3 has 16 residues. Germline trimming cut 3 bases from V and 2 bases from J; bases unmatched to any gene: 11. CDR3 sequence: CASSSGTAYNPYEQYF. The CDR3 region has the DNA TGTGCCAGCAGCTCGGGGACAGCCTATAACCCCTACGAGCAGTACTTC.

The sample holds many counts of this clonotype. V and J are TRBV15 and TRBJ2-3; 10 nucleotides agree with TRBD2. CDR3 length: 18 residues. CDR1 and CDR2 from the germline V gene are LNHNV and YYDKDF (reference sequence). V was clipped by 0 bases and J by 2 bases; unmatched bases: 8. This CDR3 is CATSRETGTSVPTDTQYF. The DNA for the CDR3 is TGTGCCACCAGCAGAGAGACCGGGACTAGCGTCCCCACAGATACGCAGTATTTT.

The table lists this clonotype with many counts. This sequence joins TRBV2 and TRBJ2-2, with a tentative D call TRBD1 (6 bases). Trimming stripped 3 bases from V and 2 bases from J, with 7 bases between. This CDR3 spans 14 amino acids. CDR1 SNHLY and CDR2 FYNNEI come from the germline V gene. The CDR3 DNA reads TGTGCCAGCAGTGACAGGGGTAACACCGGGGAGCTGTTTTTT. Translated, it gives CASSDRGNTGELFF.

This clonotype showed up many times. This chain uses TRBV14 with TRBJ2-1; 8 bases are a match to TRBD2. CDR3 length equals 15 residues. Germline V lookup: CDR1 SGHDN, CDR2 FVKESK. V lost 3 bases and J lost 5; bases outside the gene matches: 6. CDR3 sequence (DNA): TGTGCCAGCAGCCATATAGCGGGACCCGACAATGAGCAGTTCTTC. It yields the protein CASSHIAGPDNEQFF.

Ten or more counts support this clonotype. The rearrangement uses TRBV2 and TRBJ1-5; D unclear. V lost 4 bases and J lost 4, with 11 bases in between. The germline CDR1 and CDR2 sequences are SNHLY and FYNNEI. CDR3 length: 14 residues. The CDR3 loop is CASSVTVKNQPQHF. In DNA form, the CDR3 reads TGTGCCAGCAGTGTAACAGTTAAGAATCAGCCCCAGCATTTT.

This clonotype was seen only a few times. This may be a read error: a much more frequent sequence differs by one nucleotide. The CDR3 carries no conserved terminal phenylalanine or tryptophan, so it likely arises from a read error. The rearrangement uses TRBV15 and TRBJ2-7, with D tentatively TRBD2 (6 bases). The germline CDR1 and CDR2 sequences are LNHNV and YYDKDF (reference sequence). The CDR3 spans 14 residues. The ends were cut back, 2 bases at V and 4 bases at J, with 12 bases in the middle. CDR3: CATSRTSSVYEQYL. DNA for the CDR3: TGTGCCACCAGCAGAACTTCTAGCGTTTACGAGCAGTACCTC.

This clonotype was counted at least ten times. This rearrangement joins TRBV7-6 to TRBJ2-1, with 7 bases identical to TRBD1. This CDR3 has 11 residues. The V and J ends lost 8 bases and 6 bases, in that order; junction bases with no gene match: 1. Germline CDR1 SGHVS, CDR2 FNYEAQ. The CDR3 region has the DNA TGTGCCAGCCGACAGGGCAATGAGCAGTTCTTC. Amino acid sequence: CASRQGNEQFF. The full variable domain, rest sourced from reference TRBV7-6 and TRBJ2-1, is GAGVSQSPRYKVTKRGQDVALRCDPISGHVSLYWYRQALGQGPEFLTYFNYEAQQDKSGLPNDRFSAERPEGSISTLTIQRTEQRDSAMYRCASRQGNEQFFGPGTRLTVL.

About this clonotype itself: Given a much more abundant clone one base away, this may be a read error. The chain uses TRBV6-1 and TRBJ1-2, with D maybe TRBD1 (6 bases). V lost 5 bases, J lost 4 bases, and 20 bases lay in between. The germline CDR1 and CDR2 sequences are MNHNS and SASEGT. There are 16 residues in the CDR3. The CDR3 sequence: CASSHSRQEDSYGYTF. For the CDR3, the DNA is TGTGCCAGCAGTCACTCTAGACAGGAAGATTCCTATGGCTACACCTTC.